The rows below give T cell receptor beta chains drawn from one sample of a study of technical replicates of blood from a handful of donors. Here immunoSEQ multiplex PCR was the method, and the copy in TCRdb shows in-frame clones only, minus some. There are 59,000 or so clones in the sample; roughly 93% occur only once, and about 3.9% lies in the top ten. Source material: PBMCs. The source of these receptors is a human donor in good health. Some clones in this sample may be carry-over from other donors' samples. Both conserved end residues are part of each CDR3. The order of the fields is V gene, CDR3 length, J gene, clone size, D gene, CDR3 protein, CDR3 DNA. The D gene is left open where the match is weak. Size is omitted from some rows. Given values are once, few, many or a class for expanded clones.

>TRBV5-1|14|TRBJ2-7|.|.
CASSLAATVGEQYF
TGCGCCAGCAGCTTGGCGGCCACCGTCGGGGAGCAGTACTTC
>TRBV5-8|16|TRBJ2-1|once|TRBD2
CASSLRGGVARNEQFF
TGTGCCAGCAGCTTGCGCGGGGGGGTCGCTAGGAATGAGCAGTTCTTC
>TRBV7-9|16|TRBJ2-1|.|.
CASSPQDSTTYNEQFF
TGTGCCAGCAGCCCGCAGGACAGCACGACCTACAATGAGCAGTTCTTC
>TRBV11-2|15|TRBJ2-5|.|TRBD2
CASSSSSGGVETQYF
TGTGCCAGCAGCTCCTCTAGCGGGGGGGTGGAGACCCAGTACTTC
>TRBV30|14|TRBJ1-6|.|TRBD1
CAWRGQGGHWPLHF
TGTGCCTGGAGAGGACAGGGAGGGCACTGGCCCCTCCACTTT
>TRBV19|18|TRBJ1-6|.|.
CASSIVHQMRAQGSPLHF
TGTGCCAGTAGTATAGTACATCAAATGCGGGCGCAAGGTTCACCCCTCCACTTT
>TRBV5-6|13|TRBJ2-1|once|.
CASSLTPGVILFF
TGTGCCAGCAGCTTGACGCCAGGGGTAATCCTGTTCTTC
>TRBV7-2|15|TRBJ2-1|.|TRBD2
CASSLGRGGYNEQFF
TGTGCCAGCAGCTTAGGGCGGGGGGGTTACAATGAGCAGTTCTTC
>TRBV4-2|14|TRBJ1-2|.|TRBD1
CASSEITGEAGYTF
TGTGCCAGCAGCGAGATAACAGGGGAGGCTGGCTACACCTTC
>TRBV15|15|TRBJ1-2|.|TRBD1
CATSTSGGRDYGYTF
TGTGCCACCAGCACTTCAGGGGGAAGAGACTATGGCTACACCTTC
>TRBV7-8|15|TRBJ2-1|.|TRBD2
CASSPRAGGYNEQFF
TGTGCCAGCAGCCCAAGAGCGGGAGGCTACAATGAGCAGTTCTTC
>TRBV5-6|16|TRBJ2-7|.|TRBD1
CASRPPGQRGAYEQYF
TGTGCCAGCAGGCCTCCGGGACAGAGGGGAGCCTACGAGCAGTACTTC
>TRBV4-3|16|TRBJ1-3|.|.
CASSQDLRASGNTIYF
TGCGCCAGCAGCCAAGATCTCAGGGCTTCTGGAAACACCATATATTTT
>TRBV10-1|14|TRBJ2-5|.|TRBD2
CASSVSGTRRTQYF
TGCGCCAGCAGTGTTAGTGGGACTAGAAGGACCCAGTACTTC
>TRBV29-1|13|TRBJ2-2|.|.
CSVDTVNTGELFF
TGCAGCGTTGATACAGTGAACACCGGGGAGCTGTTTTTT
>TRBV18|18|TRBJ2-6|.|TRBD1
CASSPGQGASSGANVLTF
TGTGCCAGCTCACCCGGACAGGGGGCCAGCTCTGGGGCCAACGTCCTGACTTTC
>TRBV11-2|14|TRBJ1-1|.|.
CASSSTRDTAEAFF
TGTGCCAGCAGCTCAACCCGGGACACCGCTGAAGCTTTCTTT
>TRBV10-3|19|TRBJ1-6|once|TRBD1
CAISEIGGQGSSYNSPLHF
TGTGCCATCAGTGAGATAGGGGGACAGGGGAGCTCCTATAATTCACCCCTCCACTTT
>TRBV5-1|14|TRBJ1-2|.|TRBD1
CASSRGTEGYGYTF
TGCGCCAGCAGCCGAGGGACAGAGGGCTATGGCTACACCTTC
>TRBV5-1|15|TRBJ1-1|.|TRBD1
CASSELDRANTEAFF
TGCGCCAGCAGCGAATTGGACAGGGCGAACACTGAAGCTTTCTTT
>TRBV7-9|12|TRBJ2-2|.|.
CASSSRFGELFF
TGTGCCAGCAGCTCTCGGTTCGGGGAGCTGTTTTTT
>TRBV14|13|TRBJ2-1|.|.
CASSYSLGGEQFF
TGTGCCAGCAGCTATAGCTTAGGAGGGGAGCAGTTCTTC
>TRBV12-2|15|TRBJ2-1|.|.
CASRRTSGPYNEQFF
TGTGCAAGTCGAAGGACTAGCGGCCCCTACAATGAGCAGTTCTTC
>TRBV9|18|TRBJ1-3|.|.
CASSDPRAGGDSGNTIYF
TGTGCCAGCAGCGACCCTCGGGCGGGGGGTGACTCTGGAAACACCATATATTTT
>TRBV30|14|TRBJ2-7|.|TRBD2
CAWRLAGGAYEQYF
TGTGCCTGGAGGCTAGCGGGAGGGGCCTACGAGCAGTACTTC
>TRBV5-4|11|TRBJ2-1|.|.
CASSSNNEQFF
TGTGCCAGCAGCTCAAACAATGAGCAGTTCTTC
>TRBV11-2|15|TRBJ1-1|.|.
CASSTSSFRGTEAFF
TGTGCCAGCAGCACAAGCTCGTTCCGGGGGACTGAAGCTTTCTTT
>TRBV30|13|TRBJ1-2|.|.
CAWSSGGATGYTF
TGTGCCTGGAGCAGCGGGGGGGCGACGGGCTACACCTTC
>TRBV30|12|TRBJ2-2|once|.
CAWSFITGELFF
TGTGCCTGGAGTTTTATAACCGGGGAGCTGTTTTTT
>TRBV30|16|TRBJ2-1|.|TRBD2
CAWSVRTSGFYNEQFF
TGTGCCTGGAGCGTACGGACTAGCGGTTTCTACAATGAGCAGTTCTTC
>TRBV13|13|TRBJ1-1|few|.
CASSLQGFHEAFF
TGTGCCAGCAGCTTACAGGGGTTTCATGAAGCTTTCTTT
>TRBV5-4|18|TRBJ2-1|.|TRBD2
CASSLRTSGRSSYNEQFF
TGTGCCAGCAGCCTACGTACTAGCGGGAGGTCCTCCTACAATGAGCAGTTCTTC
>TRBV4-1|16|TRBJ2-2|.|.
CASSQEGAGNTGELFF
TGCGCCAGCAGCCAAGAAGGAGCGGGGAACACCGGGGAGCTGTTTTTT
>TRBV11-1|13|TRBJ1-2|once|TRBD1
CASSLGQGYGYTF
TGTGCCAGCAGCTTGGGACAGGGCTATGGCTACACCTTC
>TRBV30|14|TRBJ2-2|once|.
CAWTLKGPTGELFF
TGTGCCTGGACCTTGAAGGGGCCCACCGGGGAGCTGTTTTTT
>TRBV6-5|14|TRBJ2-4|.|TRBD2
CASIGGAAKNIQYF
TGTGCCAGCATCGGGGGGGCTGCCAAAAACATTCAGTACTTC
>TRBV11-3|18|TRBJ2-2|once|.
CASSLDPGSSTNTGELFF
TGTGCCAGCAGCTTAGATCCCGGGAGTAGCACGAACACCGGGGAGCTGTTTTTT
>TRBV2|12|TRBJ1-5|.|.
CASGSDNQPQHF
TGTGCCAGCGGTTCAGACAATCAGCCCCAGCATTTT
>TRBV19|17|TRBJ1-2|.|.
CASSFEVTGVTNYGYTF
TGTGCCAGTAGTTTTGAGGTGACAGGAGTGACTAACTATGGCTACACCTTC
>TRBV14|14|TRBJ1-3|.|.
CASSQNSGGNTIYF
TGTGCCAGCAGCCAAAATTCAGGGGGAAACACCATATATTTT
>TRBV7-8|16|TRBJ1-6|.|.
CASSFALLGGNSPLHF
TGTGCCAGCAGCTTTGCGCTTCTAGGGGGTAATTCACCCCTCCACTTT
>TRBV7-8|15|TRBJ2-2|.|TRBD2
CASRRLAGSTGELFF
TGTGCCAGCAGAAGACTAGCGGGGTCAACCGGGGAGCTGTTTTTT
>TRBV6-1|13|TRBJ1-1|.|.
CASTTSRGAEAFF
TGTGCCAGCACCACGAGCCGGGGGGCTGAAGCTTTCTTT
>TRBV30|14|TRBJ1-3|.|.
CAWREQGLGNTIYF
TGTGCCTGGAGGGAACAGGGTCTTGGAAACACCATATATTTT
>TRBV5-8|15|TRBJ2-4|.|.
CASSSAEVAKNIQYF
TGTGCCAGCAGCTCGGCCGAGGTAGCCAAAAACATTCAGTACTTC
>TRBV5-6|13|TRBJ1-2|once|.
CASSFLPVHGYTF
TGTGCCAGCAGCTTCCTCCCGGTCCATGGCTACACCTTC
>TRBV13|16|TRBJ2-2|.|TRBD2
CASSLGLAGTTGELFF
TGTGCCAGCAGCTTAGGGCTAGCGGGGACCACCGGGGAGCTGTTTTTT
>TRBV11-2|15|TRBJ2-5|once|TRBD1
CASSLAGTGGETQYF
TGTGCCAGCAGCTTAGCCGGGACAGGGGGCGAGACCCAGTACTTC
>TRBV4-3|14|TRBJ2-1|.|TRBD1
CASSHVTRDSWQFF
TGCGCCAGCAGCCACGTGACCCGGGACAGTTGGCAGTTCTTC
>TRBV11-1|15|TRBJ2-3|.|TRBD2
CASSPLAGAVDTQYF
TGTGCCAGCAGCCCCCTAGCGGGAGCGGTAGATACGCAGTATTTT
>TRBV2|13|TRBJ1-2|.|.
CASRGAEGDGYTF
TGTGCCAGCAGAGGGGCCGAAGGGGATGGCTACACCTTC
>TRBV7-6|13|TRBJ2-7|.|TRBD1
CASSTRQGDEQYF
TGTGCCAGCAGCACCCGACAGGGCGACGAGCAGTACTTC
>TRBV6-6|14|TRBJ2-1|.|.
CATGGRVSYNEQFF
TGTGCCACCGGGGGGCGGGTTTCCTACAATGAGCAGTTCTTC
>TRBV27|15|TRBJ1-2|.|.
CASSPRGRQPYGYTF
TGTGCCAGCAGTCCCCGGGGGAGACAACCCTATGGCTACACCTTC
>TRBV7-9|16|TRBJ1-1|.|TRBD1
CASSLPDRDVFTEAFF
TGTGCCAGCAGCCTACCGGACAGGGATGTTTTCACTGAAGCTTTCTTT
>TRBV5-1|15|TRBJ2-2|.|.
CASSIHGSPTGELFF
TGCGCCAGCAGCATACACGGGAGTCCTACCGGGGAGCTGTTTTTT
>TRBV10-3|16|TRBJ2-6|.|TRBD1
CAIKTGGASGANVLTF
TGTGCCATAAAGACAGGGGGCGCGTCTGGGGCCAACGTCCTGACTTTC
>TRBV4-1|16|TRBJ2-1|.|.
CASSQEASALREVIVF
TGCGCCAGCAGCCAAGAGGCTAGCGCTCTCCGTGAGGTTATAGTCTTC
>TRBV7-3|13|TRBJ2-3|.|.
CASSFGHTDTQYF
TGTGCCAGCAGCTTCGGACACACAGATACGCAGTATTTT